Sequencing of this T cell receptor beta chain was carried out in a study of regulatory T cells in long-lasting Graves disease. Time point noted: newly diagnosed GD, antithyroid drugs for less than 3 months. The TCR library was made from RNA that had been extracted from PBMCs in TRIzol. The V gene lost 6 bases and the J gene lost 12 bases, with 15 bases spanning the gap. There are 12 residues in the CDR3. From germline, CDR1 is MNHNS and CDR2 SASEGT. To make TCR beta libraries, researchers used iRepertoire HTBI primers and Arm-PCR of CDR3 regions. TCRdb re-called the multiplex PCR reads with MiXCR, one entry per CDR3 protein. The table records 440,000 or so distinct CDR3 sequences, about a sixth of them present only once. This same sample was also part of a study on T cells in Graves' hyperthyroidism and ophthalmopathy.

This TCR was recovered from a woman in her thirties with Graves disease. V usage is TRBV6-1 and J usage is TRBJ2-1; D possibly corresponds to TRBD1 (5 bases). The material was peripheral blood mononuclear cells (PBMCs), obtained at new diagnosis, from a patient treated with antithyroid drugs. The chain's CDR3 is CASSYNRLAQFF. In DNA form, the CDR3 reads TGTGCCAGCAGCTACAACAGGCTGGCGCAGTTCTTC.